Listed here are 25 T cell receptor beta chains from one sample, sequenced in a study of OX40 agonist ivuxolimab in advanced cancers. Produced via immunoSEQ multiplex PCR; TCRdb's table is partial and in-frame only. The table records roughly 56,000 clones, roughly 77% of them present only once. Here the sequenced sample was CD4+ or CD8+ T cells sorted from blood, taken in a trial of the OX40 agonist ivuxolimab. These TCRs come from an adult with an advanced solid tumor such as melanoma, head and neck, liver or kidney cancer.

This clone appeared once. V gene TRBV5-1 combines with J gene TRBJ2-5; D unclear. The CDR3 totals 12 residues. V was trimmed by 4 bases and J by 0 bases, leaving 4 bases between them. CDR1 and CDR2 (germline): SGHRS, YFSETQ. The CDR3 DNA is TGCGCCAGCAGCACCGACCAAGAGACCCAGTACTTC. Amino acids: CASSTDQETQYF.

The rearrangement uses TRBV19 and TRBJ1-5; tentative D call: TRBD1 (5 bases). V was cut by 7 bases and J by 0 bases, with 13 bases left in between. CDR1 and CDR2 (germline): LNHDA, SQIVND (reference sequence). CDR3 size: 15 residues. The CDR3: CASIQDKTSNQPQHF. The CDR3 bases are TGTGCCAGTATCCAGGACAAGACTAGCAATCAGCCCCAGCATTTT.

This rearrangement joins TRBV6-5 to TRBJ1-2, with D maybe TRBD1 (6 bases). The CDR3 is 15 amino acids. V gave up 4 bases and J gave up 6 bases, with 18 bases separating them. From germline, CDR1 is MNHEY and CDR2 SVGAGI. The CDR3, as DNA: TGTGCCAGCAGTTCCCCCGGGGGCGGGCGTGATGGCTACACCTTC. This gives the protein CASSSPGGGRDGYTF.

This clone has a count of ten or more. This chain uses TRBV2 with TRBJ1-5, with D uncertain. The germline gives CDR1 SNHLY, CDR2 FYNNEI. The CDR3 is 13 amino acids. V lost 4 bases to trimming and J lost 4 bases, with 8 bases between them. The CDR3 DNA reads TGTGCCAGCAGTGTTTGGGAGAATCAGCCCCAGCATTTT. Amino acid sequence: CASSVWENQPQHF.

J is TRBJ2-2 and V is TRBV6-6; a weak D match, TRBD2 (5 bases). Germline values: CDR1 MNHNY, CDR2 SVGAGI (reference sequence). The ends were cut back, 7 bases at V and 7 bases at J, with 13 bases in the middle. The CDR3 extends over 13 amino acids. CDR3 residues: CASIDSGGGELFF. CDR3 in DNA: TGTGCCAGCATAGACTCCGGAGGCGGGGAGCTGTTTTTT.

This chain uses TRBV6-6 with TRBJ1-4, with 8 bases identical to TRBD1. The J segment lost 10 bases and the V segment lost 2 bases, leaving 9 bases of the junction unmatched. Germline V lookup: CDR1 MNHNY, CDR2 SVGAGI (reference sequence). This CDR3 has 15 amino acids. In DNA form, the CDR3 reads TGTGCCAGCAGTTACCAATTCCCTACAGGGGGAAAACTGTTTTTT. Protein product: CASSYQFPTGGKLFF.

This clone was found once. The CDR3 coding sequence is TGTGCCAGCAGTTACTCCGGGTCGAACTCCTACGAGCAGTACTTC. This codes for CASSYSGSNSYEQYF. V is TRBV6-5 and J is TRBJ2-7; D unresolved. V dropped 0 bases and J dropped 0 bases, with 9 bases sitting between them. Per germline, CDR1 MNHEY and CDR2 SVGAGI. This CDR3 has 15 amino acids.

This clone was detected only once. V is TRBV11-2 and J is TRBJ2-7; 12 bases are shared with TRBD2. This CDR3 region has 15 residues. With 0 bases clipped from V and 4 bases from J, the junction kept 1 base outside the gene matches. The germline gives CDR1 SGHAT, CDR2 FQNNGV. CDR3 sequence: CASSLEGTSGYEQYF. CDR3 DNA sequence: TGTGCCAGCAGCTTAGAAGGGACTAGCGGGTACGAGCAGTACTTC. Looking up the rest from reference TRBV11-2 and TRBJ2-7 gives the full variable domain: EAGVAQSPRYKIIEKRQSVAFWCNPISGHATLYWYQQILGQGPKLLIQFQNNGVVDDSQLPKDRFSAERLKGVDSTLKIQPAKLEDSAVYLCASSLEGTSGYEQYFGPGTRLTVT.

The chain joins TRBV18 to TRBJ2-1; D is unresolved. Trimming removed 1 base at V and 5 bases at J, with 9 bases between. This CDR3 has 14 residues. Germline V gene lookup returns CDR1 KGHSH and CDR2 LQKENI. CDR3 coding DNA: TGTGCCAGCTCACCACTCCCAAAAAACAATGAGCAGTTCTTC. Protein: CASSPLPKNNEQFF.

This sequence joins TRBV30 and TRBJ1-2, with D perhaps TRBD1 (5 bases). This CDR3 spans 15 amino acids. V was trimmed by 1 base and J by 4 bases, leaving 16 bases between them. Germline lookup yields CDR1 GTSNPN and CDR2 SVGIG (reference sequence). The chain's CDR3 is CAWSEWDGGTYGYTF. The CDR3, as DNA: TGTGCCTGGAGTGAGTGGGACGGTGGGACCTATGGCTACACCTTC. Full variable domain (missing parts from reference TRBV30 and TRBJ1-2): SQTIHQWPATLVQPVGSPLSLECTVEGTSNPNLYWYRQAAGRGLQLLFYSVGIGQISSEVPQNLSASRPQDRQFILSSKKLLLSDSGFYLCAWSEWDGGTYGYTFGSGTRLTVV.

The genes are TRBV11-2 and TRBJ2-3, with 8 bases aligning to TRBD1. V gave up 3 bases and J gave up 1 base; unmatched junction bases: 6. The CDR3 has 16 residues. Germline-derived CDR1 and CDR2 are SGHAT and FQNNGV. The CDR3 loop is CASSLQTGGGTDTQYF. DNA for the CDR3: TGTGCCAGCAGCTTGCAAACAGGGGGTGGCACAGATACGCAGTATTTT.

The J gene is TRBJ1-5, the V gene TRBV5-6; D perhaps matches TRBD1 (5 bases). The V end lost 3 bases, the J end lost 6 bases, and 16 bases lay between the germline ends. The germline V gene encodes CDR1 SGHDT and CDR2 YYEEEE. This CDR3 comprises 15 residues. The CDR3 loop reads CASSSKGREGQPQHF. The CDR3, as DNA: TGTGCCAGCAGCTCAAAGGGCAGGGAGGGTCAGCCCCAGCATTTT.

The gene calls are TRBV5-6 and TRBJ2-1; D is ambiguous. This CDR3 contains 14 residues. Trimming left V 2 bases short and J 5 bases short, with 11 bases between. Germline V gene sequence: CDR1 SGHDT, CDR2 YYEEEE. The CDR3 sequence is CASSFRAGNNEQFF. DNA of the CDR3: TGTGCCAGCAGCTTTCGGGCAGGAAACAATGAGCAGTTCTTC.

The chain carries TRBV19 and TRBJ2-1, with D perhaps matching TRBD2 (5 bases). Germline CDR1 is LNHDA and CDR2 is SQIVND (reference sequence). This CDR3 has 15 residues. Between the trimmed V and J ends, which lost 3 bases and 4 bases, there was a span of 13 bases. CDR3 amino acids: CASSIGLGGYNEQFF. CDR3 in DNA: TGTGCCAGTAGTATTGGTCTAGGAGGTTACAATGAGCAGTTCTTC.

V is TRBV2 and J is TRBJ1-5; TRBD1 might be the D (5 bases). The germline V gene encodes CDR1 SNHLY and CDR2 FYNNEI. Trimming shortened V by 6 bases and J by 6 bases, and 18 bases separated the two germline ends. The CDR3 loop spans 15 amino acids. CDR3 region: CASRPSRALSQPQHF. CDR3 DNA sequence: TGTGCCAGCAGGCCATCCAGGGCCCTGAGTCAGCCCCAGCATTTT.

The chain employs TRBV20-1 and TRBJ1-1; D gene uncertain. The CDR3 extends over 11 amino acids. Germline CDR1 DFQATT, CDR2 SNEGSKA (reference sequence). Here the CDR3 DNA reads TGCAGGAAAGACCGGGAGACCCAAGCTTTCTTT. Protein sequence: CRKDRETQAFF.

This clone showed up just once. This chain connects TRBV5-1 to TRBJ1-4, with D hard to call. V lost 0 bases to trimming and J lost 4 bases, with 7 bases between them. The CDR3 is 14 residues long. CDR1 and CDR2 from the germline V gene are SGHRS and YFSETQ. The CDR3 bases are TGCGCCAGCAGCTTGGACAGCCATAATGAAAAACTGTTTTTT. The encoded protein is CASSLDSHNEKLFF.

This chain uses TRBV14 with TRBJ2-1; weak D call: TRBD2 (6 bases). The CDR3 length is 15 residues. Trimming shortened V by 1 base and J by 4 bases, and 11 bases separated the two germline ends. Looked up from germline, CDR1 is SGHDN and CDR2 is FVKESK. CDR3 sequence reads: CASSQGRLEYNEQFF. In nucleotides, the CDR3 is TGTGCCAGCAGCCAAGGCAGACTAGAATACAATGAGCAGTTCTTC. The whole variable domain, remainder taken from reference TRBV14 and TRBJ2-1, is EAGVTQFPSHSVIEKGQTVTLRCDPISGHDNLYWYRRVMGKEIKFLLHFVKESKQDESGMPNNRFLAERTGGTYSTLKVQPAELEDSGVYFCASSQGRLEYNEQFFGPGTRLTVL.

The chain couples TRBV7-3 to TRBJ2-2; TRBD2 might be the D (5 bases). Germline V gene data show CDR1 as SGHTA and CDR2 as FQGTGA. The CDR3 length is 17 residues. V was clipped by 5 bases and J by 3 bases, with 19 bases between them. CDR3 DNA: TGTGCCAGCAGCCAACCAAAGCTAGCTGGGGACACCGGGGAGCTGTTTTTT. Amino acids: CASSQPKLAGDTGELFF.

This chain uses TRBV6-5 with TRBJ2-5; 7 bases fit TRBD1. The J call could be wrong; TRBJ2-7 is a better fit for the DNA end. The length of the CDR3 is 14 residues. Germline V gene data show CDR1 as MNHEY and CDR2 as SVGAGI. The DNA of the CDR3 is TGTGCCAGCAGAGTAAGGGACAGTTTCTACGAGCAGTACTTC. Amino acid sequence: CASRVRDSFYEQYF.

This clone has more than one count but fewer than ten. This rearrangement joins TRBV7-8 to TRBJ2-5, with unresolved D. The CDR3 runs to 14 residues. The ends were cut back, 6 bases at V and 1 base at J, with 12 bases in the middle. Germline lookup yields CDR1 SGHVS and CDR2 FQNEAQ. CDR3 loop: CASRPSGGQETQYF. Here the CDR3 DNA reads TGTGCCAGCAGGCCATCGGGTGGCCAAGAGACCCAGTACTTC. The full variable domain, in which reference TRBV7-8 and TRBJ2-5 provide the parts outside the CDR3, is GAGVSQSPRYKVAKRGQDVALRCDPISGHVSLFWYQQALGQGPEFLTYFQNEAQLDKSGLPSDRFFAERPEGSVSTLKIQRTQQEDSAVYLCASRPSGGQETQYFGPGTRLLVL.

The V gene is TRBV2, the J gene TRBJ1-2; D possibly corresponds to TRBD1 (6 bases). This CDR3 region has 15 residues. V shed 2 bases and J shed 0 bases, with 10 bases lying between them. CDR1 is SNHLY, CDR2 FYNNEI, per germline. The CDR3 region is CASSEQGMTNYGYTF. CDR3 coding DNA: TGTGCCAGCAGTGAACAGGGGATGACTAACTATGGCTACACCTTC.

This chain joins TRBV4-1 and TRBJ1-5, with TRBD1 as a possible D gene (5 bases). With 0 bases removed from V and 3 bases from J, the gap between germline ends came to 15 bases. Germline lookup yields CDR1 MGHRA and CDR2 YSYEKL. The CDR3 covers 17 residues. The CDR3, as DNA: TGCGCCAGCAGCCAAGAACTCGGTGCAGGGATCAATCAGCCCCAGCATTTT. It translates to CASSQELGAGINQPQHF.

This chain links TRBV5-1 with TRBJ1-2; unclear D gene. V lost 0 bases and J 5 bases, leaving 11 bases between the germline ends. This CDR3 is built from 14 residues. Per germline, CDR1 SGHRS and CDR2 YFSETQ. The CDR3 reads CASSLVLDQYGYTF. In nucleotides, the CDR3 is TGCGCCAGCAGCTTGGTTCTGGACCAATATGGCTACACCTTC.

This clone was seen more than once but under ten times. The V gene is TRBV19, the J gene TRBJ2-1; a possible D gene is TRBD2 (7 bases). Germline loops: CDR1 LNHDA, CDR2 SQIVND (reference sequence). The CDR3 consists of 17 residues. Trimming left V 9 bases short and J 8 bases short, with 29 bases between. CDR3 DNA: TGTGCCAGCGAGGGAGGGGGTACCGACGCGGGTGGCGATGAGCAGTTCTTC. It yields the protein CASEGGGTDAGGDEQFF.